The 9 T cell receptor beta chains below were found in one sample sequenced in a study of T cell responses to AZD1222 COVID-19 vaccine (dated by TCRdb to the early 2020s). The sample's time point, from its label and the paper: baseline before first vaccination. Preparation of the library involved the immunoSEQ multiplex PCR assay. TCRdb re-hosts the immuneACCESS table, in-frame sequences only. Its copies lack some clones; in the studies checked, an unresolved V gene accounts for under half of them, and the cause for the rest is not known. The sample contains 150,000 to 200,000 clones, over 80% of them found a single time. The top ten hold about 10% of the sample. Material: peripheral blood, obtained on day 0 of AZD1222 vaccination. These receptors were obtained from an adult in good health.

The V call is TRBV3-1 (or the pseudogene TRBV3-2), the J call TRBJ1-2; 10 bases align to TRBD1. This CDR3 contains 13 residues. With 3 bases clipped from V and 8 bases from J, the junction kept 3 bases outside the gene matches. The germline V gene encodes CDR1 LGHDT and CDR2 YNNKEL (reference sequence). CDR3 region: CASSHGQGEGYTF. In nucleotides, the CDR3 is TGTGCCAGCAGCCACGGACAGGGGGAGGGCTACACCTTC.

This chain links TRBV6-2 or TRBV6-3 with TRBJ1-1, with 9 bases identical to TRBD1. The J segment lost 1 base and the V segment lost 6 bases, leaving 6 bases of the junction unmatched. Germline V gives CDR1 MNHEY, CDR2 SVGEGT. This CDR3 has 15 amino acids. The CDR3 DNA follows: TGTGCCAGCAGCAGGACAGGGGAAGGGAACACTGAAGCTTTCTTT. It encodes CASSRTGEGNTEAFF.

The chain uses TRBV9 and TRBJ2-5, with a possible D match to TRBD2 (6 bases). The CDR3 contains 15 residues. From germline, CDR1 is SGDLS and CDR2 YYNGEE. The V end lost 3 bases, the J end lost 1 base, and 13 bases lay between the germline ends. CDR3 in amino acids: CASSGGFGGQETQYF. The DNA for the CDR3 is TGTGCCAGCAGCGGAGGTTTCGGGGGCCAAGAGACCCAGTACTTC.

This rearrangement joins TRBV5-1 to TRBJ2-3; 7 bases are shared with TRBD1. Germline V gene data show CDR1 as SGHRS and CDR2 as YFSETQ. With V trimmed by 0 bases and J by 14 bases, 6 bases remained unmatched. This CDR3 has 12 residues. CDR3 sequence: CASSLDVTGLYF. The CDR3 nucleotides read TGCGCCAGCAGCTTGGATGTGACAGGGCTGTATTTT.

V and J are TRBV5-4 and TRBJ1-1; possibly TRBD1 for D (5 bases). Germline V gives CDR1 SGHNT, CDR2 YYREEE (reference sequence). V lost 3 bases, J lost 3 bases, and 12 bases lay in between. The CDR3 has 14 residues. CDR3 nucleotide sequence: TGTGCCAGCAGCTGGGCGGGGGTGGACACTGAAGCTTTCTTT. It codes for CASSWAGVDTEAFF.

CDR3 residues: CASRFGLSDYGYTF. The CDR3 nucleotides read TGTGCCAGCAGATTTGGGTTGTCGGACTATGGCTACACCTTC. V is TRBV5-8 and J is TRBJ1-2; D is unresolved. The CDR3 extends over 14 amino acids. Germline CDR1 reads SGHTS; CDR2 reads YDEGEE. The ends were cut back, 5 bases at V and 3 bases at J, with 14 bases in the middle.

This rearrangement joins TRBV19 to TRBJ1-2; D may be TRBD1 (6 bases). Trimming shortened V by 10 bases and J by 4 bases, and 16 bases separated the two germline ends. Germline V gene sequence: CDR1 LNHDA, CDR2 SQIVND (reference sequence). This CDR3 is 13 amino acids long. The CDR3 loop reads CATARQDFYGYTF. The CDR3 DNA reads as TGTGCCACCGCCAGACAGGATTTCTATGGCTACACCTTC.

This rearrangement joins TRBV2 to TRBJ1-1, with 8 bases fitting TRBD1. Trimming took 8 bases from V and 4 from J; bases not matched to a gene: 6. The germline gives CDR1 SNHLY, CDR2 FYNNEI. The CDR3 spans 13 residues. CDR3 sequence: CASGGQAATEAFF. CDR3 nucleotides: TGTGCCAGCGGGGGACAGGCGGCCACTGAAGCTTTCTTT.

CDR3 region: CASSPPAGMNTEAFF. The CDR3 nucleotides read TGTGCCAGCTCGCCCCCTGCGGGCATGAACACTGAAGCTTTCTTT. The V and J genes are TRBV18 and TRBJ1-1; no definite D call. The V end was cut by 6 bases, the J end by 0 bases, with 14 bases between. Germline CDR1 is KGHSH and CDR2 is LQKENI. The CDR3 is 15 residues long. The full variable domain, completed using reference TRBV18 and TRBJ1-1, is NAGVMQNPRHLVRRRGQEARLRCSPMKGHSHVYWYRQLPEEGLKFMVYLQKENIIDESGMPKERFSAEFPKEGPSILRIQQVVRGDSAAYFCASSPPAGMNTEAFFGQGTRLTVV.